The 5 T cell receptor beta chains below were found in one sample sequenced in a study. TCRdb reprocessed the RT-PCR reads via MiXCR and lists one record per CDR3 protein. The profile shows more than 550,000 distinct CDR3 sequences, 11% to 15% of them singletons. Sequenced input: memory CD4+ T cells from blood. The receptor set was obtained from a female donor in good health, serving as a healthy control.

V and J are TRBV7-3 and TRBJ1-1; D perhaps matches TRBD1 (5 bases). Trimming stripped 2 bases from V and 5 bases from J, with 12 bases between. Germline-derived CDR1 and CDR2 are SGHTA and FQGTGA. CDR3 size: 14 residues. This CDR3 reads CASSLQGGVTEAFF. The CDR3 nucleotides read TGTGCCAGCAGCTTACAGGGAGGAGTGACTGAAGCTTTCTTT.

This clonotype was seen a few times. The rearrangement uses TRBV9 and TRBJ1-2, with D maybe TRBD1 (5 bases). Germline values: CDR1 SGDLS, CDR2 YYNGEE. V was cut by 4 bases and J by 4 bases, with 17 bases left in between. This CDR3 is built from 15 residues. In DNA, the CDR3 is TGTGCCAGCAGCCCCCAGGGCTTGGATGGCTATGGCTACACCTTC. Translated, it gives CASSPQGLDGYGYTF.

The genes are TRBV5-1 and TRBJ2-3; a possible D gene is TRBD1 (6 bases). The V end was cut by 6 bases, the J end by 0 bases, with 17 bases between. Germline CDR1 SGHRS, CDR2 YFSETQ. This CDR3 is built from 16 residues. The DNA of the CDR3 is TGCGCCAGCAACCCACCGGACAGTCCTAGCACAGATACGCAGTATTTT. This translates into CASNPPDSPSTDTQYF.

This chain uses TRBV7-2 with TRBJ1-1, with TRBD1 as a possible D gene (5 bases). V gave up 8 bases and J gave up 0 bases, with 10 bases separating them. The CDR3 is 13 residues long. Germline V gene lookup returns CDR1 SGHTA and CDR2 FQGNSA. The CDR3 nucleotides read TGTGCCAGCGGGGCCAGAATGAACACTGAAGCTTTCTTT. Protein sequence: CASGARMNTEAFF. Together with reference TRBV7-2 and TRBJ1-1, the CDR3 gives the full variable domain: GAGVSQSPSNKVTEKGKDVELRCDPISGHTALYWYRQSLGQGLEFLIYFQGNSAPDKSGLPSDRFSAERTGGSVSTLTIQRTQQEDSAVYLCASGARMNTEAFFGQGTRLTVV.

The CDR3 DNA reads as TGTGCCAGCAGCTTCGTAGGCACGGGCGGGGAGCTGTTTTTT. Translating it yields CASSFVGTGGELFF. The chain carries TRBV5-6 and TRBJ2-2, with unresolved D. The germline V and J ends were trimmed by 2 bases and 7 bases, with 12 bases remaining between them. The CDR3 length is 14 residues. From germline, CDR1 is SGHDT and CDR2 YYEEEE.